This T cell receptor beta chain is drawn from a study of blood T cells in healthy people across ages. Points from the study as a whole: While age rose, TCR beta diversity per million T cells dropped in a roughly linear way. Strong correlation linked observed beta diversity and percent naive T cells. A greater number of naive CD4+ cells and higher diversity distinguished long-lived donors from aged donors.

The V and J ends lost 6 bases and 6 bases respectively, with 17 bases between them. The germline V gene encodes CDR1 SGHDN and CDR2 FVKESK. This CDR3 is 14 amino acids long. With a J-beta primer mix and a sample-barcoded 5' primer, a second PCR ran roughly 6 to 11 cycles. The yield of each sample was at least 3 million CDR3-containing paired-end reads. Each CDR3 protein gets one entry after TCRdb re-called the 5' RACE reads with MiXCR. This table has 1.5 million to 2 million distinct CDR3 sequences, under 30% appearing once. As regards this clonotype: Antigen specificity is unknown.

This chain links TRBV14 with TRBJ1-1, with D tentatively TRBD1 (6 bases). The sequence came from a woman in her 30s in good health. Sequenced sample: blood. The CDR3 loop reads CASRHLGGTAEAFF. Written as DNA, the CDR3 is TGTGCCAGCAGACACCTAGGGGGAACAGCTGAAGCTTTCTTT.